This is a list of T cell receptor beta chains from one sample in a study of blood T cell repertoires in COVID-19. The method was immunoSEQ multiplex PCR; TCRdb's version includes in-frame clones alone and lacks a portion of them. The sample has approximately 77,000 clones, roughly 85% seen once. The sample was peripheral blood. The receptors come from a man aged 45-65 years with COVID-19, enrolled during active disease. The CDR3 runs from the conserved cysteine through the conserved F or W. D genes are given only for firm matches. Size is stated for part of the rows, as once, few or many counts, or as a class when the clone is expanded.

once,TRBV19,TRBJ2-7,NA,CASSRGGYEQYF,TGTGCCAGTAGTAGAGGAGGGTACGAGCAGTACTTC
NA,TRBV28,TRBJ1-4,NA,CASSSLGTPTNEKLFF,TGTGCCAGCAGTTCTCTCGGGACTCCAACTAATGAAAAACTGTTTTTT
NA,TRBV7-2,TRBJ2-5,NA,CASSLGGGETQYF,TGTGCCAGCAGCTTAGGTGGGGGGGAGACCCAGTACTTC
NA,TRBV18,TRBJ2-5,TRBD1,CASSPPHIRGETQYF,TGTGCCAGCTCACCACCGCACATCAGGGGGGAGACCCAGTACTTC
NA,TRBV5-1,TRBJ2-5,TRBD1,CASSRTGGMVQETQYF,TGCGCCAGCAGCAGAACAGGGGGGATGGTCCAAGAGACCCAGTACTTC
NA,TRBV19,TRBJ2-1,NA,CASSVATRDEQFF,TGTGCCAGTAGTGTGGCCACTAGAGATGAGCAGTTCTTC
NA,TRBV18,TRBJ2-1,TRBD1,CASSPQGATNNEQFF,TGTGCCAGCTCACCCCAGGGGGCTACGAACAATGAGCAGTTCTTC
NA,TRBV19,TRBJ2-7,NA,CASSTTGHYSYEQYF,TGTGCCAGTAGTACTACGGGACACTACTCCTACGAGCAGTACTTC
NA,TRBV7-7,TRBJ2-2,NA,CASSLALNPGGELFF,TGTGCTAGCAGCTTAGCCCTAAATCCCGGCGGGGAGCTGTTTTTT
NA,TRBV20-1,TRBJ2-1,NA,CSASPGVTEQFF,TGCAGTGCTAGTCCAGGTGTCACTGAGCAGTTCTTC
NA,TRBV29-1,TRBJ2-2,NA,CSVVDSNTGELFF,TGCAGCGTTGTCGACAGTAACACCGGGGAGCTGTTTTTT
NA,TRBV11-2,TRBJ2-2,NA,CASSLRLGNTGELFF,TGTGCCAGCAGCTTACGACTAGGGAACACCGGGGAGCTGTTTTTT
NA,TRBV3-1/TRBV3-2,TRBJ2-3,TRBD1,CASSPWTGGTDTQYF,TGTGCCAGCAGCCCCTGGACAGGGGGTACAGATACGCAGTATTTT
NA,TRBV27,TRBJ2-1,TRBD2,CASSLSGGGSYNEQFF,TGTGCCAGCAGTTTATCAGGCGGGGGCTCCTACAATGAGCAGTTCTTC
NA,TRBV4-1,TRBJ2-1,TRBD2,CASSRGTSGRGASSYNEQFF,TGCGCCAGCAGCCGTGGGACTAGCGGGAGGGGGGCAAGCTCCTACAATGAGCAGTTCTTC
NA,TRBV7-2,TRBJ2-3,TRBD2,CASSPSSGSIPTDTQYF,TGTGCCAGCAGCCCCTCTAGCGGGAGTATCCCCACAGATACGCAGTATTTT
NA,TRBV10-1,TRBJ2-1,TRBD2,CASSESRGLARSARYNEQFF,TGCGCCAGCAGTGAGTCTAGGGGACTAGCGAGATCCGCCCGTTACAATGAGCAGTTCTTC
NA,TRBV7-2,TRBJ1-3,NA,CASSLVRNQGSARNTIYF,TGTGCCAGCAGCTTAGTTCGGAACCAGGGGAGCGCGAGAAACACCATATATTTT
NA,TRBV5-8,TRBJ1-6,TRBD1,CASSRDRGNSPLHF,TGTGCCAGCAGCCGGGACAGGGGAAATTCACCCCTCCACTTT
NA,TRBV19,TRBJ1-4,NA,CATQDDRDHSTNEKLFF,TGTGCCACCCAAGACGACAGAGACCATTCGACTAATGAAAAACTGTTTTTT
NA,TRBV6-1,TRBJ1-2,NA,CASSDGAATAGYTF,TGTGCCAGCAGTGATGGGGCAGCCACGGCGGGCTACACCTTC
NA,TRBV30,TRBJ1-1,NA,CAWRAGGTEAFF,TGTGCCTGGAGGGCGGGGGGCACTGAAGCTTTCTTT
NA,TRBV28,TRBJ1-2,TRBD1,CASSSSDRGGYGYTF,TGTGCCAGCAGTTCCTCGGACAGGGGAGGCTATGGCTACACCTTC
NA,TRBV30,TRBJ2-7,TRBD2,CAWNGGAYEQYF,TGTGCCTGGAACGGGGGGGCCTACGAGCAGTACTTC
NA,TRBV19,TRBJ1-2,TRBD1,CASSVQGAQVYGYTF,TGTGCCAGTAGTGTACAGGGGGCGCAGGTCTATGGCTACACCTTC
once,TRBV3-1/TRBV3-2,TRBJ1-1,TRBD1,CASSRDRTTEAFF,TGTGCCAGCAGCCGGGACAGGACCACTGAAGCTTTCTTT
NA,TRBV19,TRBJ2-7,NA,CASSIPSESDEQYF,TGTGCCAGTAGTATCCCCTCAGAGAGCGACGAGCAGTACTTC
NA,TRBV9,TRBJ1-1,TRBD1,CASSGQGNTEAFF,TGTGCCAGCAGCGGACAGGGGAACACTGAAGCTTTCTTT
NA,TRBV15,TRBJ2-7,TRBD2,CATSRGYSGGTSYEQYF,TGTGCCACCAGCAGAGGGTATAGCGGGGGGACATCCTACGAGCAGTACTTC
NA,TRBV7-2,TRBJ2-2,TRBD2,CASSLGPAGVRTGELFF,TGTGCCAGCAGCTTAGGGCCAGCGGGAGTACGCACCGGGGAGCTGTTTTTT
NA,TRBV2,TRBJ2-7,TRBD1,CASSDNKQGSEQYF,TGTGCCAGCAGTGATAACAAACAGGGGAGCGAGCAGTACTTC
NA,TRBV2,TRBJ2-1,NA,CASSEAGLTSFNRHEQFF,TGTGCCAGCAGTGAAGCGGGTTTGACTAGTTTCAATCGGCATGAGCAGTTCTTC
NA,TRBV19,TRBJ1-5,TRBD1,CASSIDLGGTGVRQPQHF,TGTGCCAGTAGTATAGATCTGGGAGGAACAGGGGTGCGACAGCCCCAGCATTTT
NA,TRBV6-6,TRBJ2-4,TRBD1,CASTKQGENIQYF,TGTGCCAGCACTAAACAGGGGGAAAACATTCAGTACTTC
NA,TRBV19,TRBJ1-6,NA,CASRRQGPGNSPLHF,TGTGCCAGTAGGAGGCAGGGGCCGGGCAATTCACCCCTCCACTTT
NA,TRBV6-2/TRBV6-3,TRBJ1-5,NA,CASSYIGEGYSNQPQHF,TGTGCCAGCAGTTACATCGGGGAGGGATATAGCAATCAGCCCCAGCATTTT
NA,TRBV9,TRBJ2-5,TRBD1,CASSSGQAQETQYF,TGTGCCAGCAGCTCGGGACAGGCTCAAGAGACCCAGTACTTC
NA,TRBV24-1,TRBJ2-1,NA,CATSDFNNEQFF,TGTGCCACCAGTGATTTCAACAACGAGCAGTTCTTC
NA,TRBV5-4,TRBJ1-5,NA,CASSAGQNQPQHF,TGTGCCAGCAGCGCAGGACAGAATCAGCCCCAGCATTTT
NA,TRBV5-1,TRBJ1-1,TRBD1,CASSLDRGTEAFF,TGCGCCAGCAGCTTGGACAGGGGCACTGAAGCTTTCTTT
once,TRBV18,TRBJ2-3,NA,CASSPVGGFSTDTQYF,TGTGCCAGCTCACCGGTAGGGGGTTTCAGCACAGATACGCAGTATTTT
NA,TRBV29-1,TRBJ1-1,NA,CSVGKGGVTEAFF,TGCAGCGTTGGTAAGGGCGGGGTCACTGAAGCTTTCTTT
NA,TRBV6-6,TRBJ1-3,NA,CASRSLGDSGNTIYF,TGTGCCAGCAGATCCCTCGGAGACTCTGGAAACACCATATATTTT
NA,TRBV28,TRBJ2-2,NA,CASSPGHNTGELFF,TGTGCCAGCAGCCCGGGACATAACACCGGGGAGCTGTTTTTT
many,TRBV6-1,TRBJ2-7,NA,CASSEYGEYWDEQYF,TGTGCCAGCAGTGAATACGGGGAGTATTGGGACGAGCAGTACTTC
NA,TRBV6-1,TRBJ2-7,NA,CASSETAYEQYF,TGTGCCAGCAGTGAGACAGCCTACGAGCAGTACTTC
NA,TRBV2,TRBJ2-7,NA,CASSVLAGLGEQYF,TGTGCCAGCAGTGTTCTGGCAGGGTTGGGCGAGCAGTACTTC
NA,TRBV11-2,TRBJ2-1,NA,CASSFVGAGEQFF,TGTGCCAGCAGCTTTGTAGGGGCTGGTGAGCAGTTCTTC
NA,TRBV6-6,TRBJ2-5,TRBD2,CASSPAGKISGETQYF,TGTGCCAGCAGCCCAGCGGGGAAAATATCTGGGGAGACCCAGTACTTC
NA,TRBV7-2,TRBJ2-3,NA,CASSLSGAGLDTQYF,TGTGCCAGCAGCTTGTCCGGGGCGGGGCTTGATACGCAGTATTTT
NA,TRBV4-3,TRBJ2-7,TRBD2,CASSQELGGRSSYEQYF,TGCGCCAGCAGCCAAGAGCTGGGCGGGAGGAGCTCCTACGAGCAGTACTTC
NA,TRBV24-1,TRBJ2-7,NA,CATSGGAGYEQYF,TGTGCCACCAGTGGGGGAGCGGGCTACGAGCAGTACTTC
NA,TRBV2,TRBJ1-5,NA,CASSEWRVPQHF,TGTGCCAGCAGTGAGTGGAGGGTCCCCCAGCATTTT
NA,TRBV7-9,TRBJ1-2,NA,CASTPYLTVGGYTF,TGTGCCAGCACCCCCTACCTGACAGTAGGTGGCTACACCTTC
NA,TRBV4-3,TRBJ1-1,NA,CASSHPPGGGTEAFF,TGCGCCAGCAGCCACCCTCCTGGGGGGGGGACTGAAGCTTTCTTT